The rows below give T cell receptor beta chains drawn from one sample of a study of cytomegalovirus exposure and HLA in healthy donors. Generated by immunoSEQ multiplex PCR, the TCRdb table keeps only in-frame clones and is missing some. The sample gives about 85,000 clones, 60% to 80% of which show up once; about 23% is in the top ten. Sequencing input: PBMCs. These receptors were obtained from a woman in her forties or fifties in good health and CMV-seropositive. CDR3s include the opening cysteine and the closing phenylalanine or tryptophan. The order of the fields is clone size, D gene, V gene, J gene, CDR3 protein, CDR3 DNA. A D gene is named only where the DNA matches it firmly. Only some rows state a clone size, as once, few, many or a class for expanded clones.

clone_size: NA
d_call: NA
v_call: TRBV5-1
j_call: TRBJ1-4
cdr3_aa: CASSLGVGIPPGELFF
cdr3_nt: TGCGCCAGCAGCTTGGGGGTCGGGATACCTCCAGGGGAACTGTTTTTT

clone_size: NA
d_call: NA
v_call: TRBV29-1
j_call: TRBJ2-1
cdr3_aa: CSPRDNYNEQFF
cdr3_nt: TGCAGCCCCCGGGACAACTACAATGAGCAGTTCTTC

clone_size: NA
d_call: NA
v_call: TRBV6-5
j_call: TRBJ1-2
cdr3_aa: CASRPDMGANYGYTF
cdr3_nt: TGTGCCAGCCGACCTGATATGGGAGCGAACTATGGCTACACCTTC

clone_size: few
d_call: TRBD1
v_call: TRBV7-9
j_call: TRBJ1-1
cdr3_aa: CASTVDRGDTEAFF
cdr3_nt: TGTGCCAGCACCGTGGACAGGGGGGACACTGAAGCTTTCTTT

clone_size: NA
d_call: TRBD1
v_call: TRBV5-4
j_call: TRBJ2-1
cdr3_aa: CASSLGGTGGVNEQFF
cdr3_nt: TGTGCCAGCAGCTTGGGAGGGACAGGGGGCGTGAATGAGCAGTTCTTC

clone_size: NA
d_call: NA
v_call: TRBV7-2
j_call: TRBJ1-5
cdr3_aa: CASSLGGGGQNQPQHF
cdr3_nt: TGTGCCAGCAGCTTGGGTGGGGGGGGGCAGAATCAGCCCCAGCATTTT

clone_size: once
d_call: TRBD1
v_call: TRBV6-5
j_call: TRBJ1-4
cdr3_aa: CASSFGQGLFF
cdr3_nt: TGTGCCAGCAGTTTTGGACAGGGACTGTTTTTT

clone_size: NA
d_call: NA
v_call: TRBV18
j_call: TRBJ1-1
cdr3_aa: CASSPQGTSDTEAFF
cdr3_nt: TGTGCCAGCTCACCACAAGGGACATCCGACACTGAAGCTTTCTTT

clone_size: few
d_call: TRBD1
v_call: TRBV6-1
j_call: TRBJ1-1
cdr3_aa: CASGGQGETTEAFF
cdr3_nt: TGTGCCAGCGGGGGACAGGGCGAGACCACTGAAGCTTTCTTT

clone_size: NA
d_call: TRBD1
v_call: TRBV6-1
j_call: TRBJ2-3
cdr3_aa: CASRRGTGADTQYF
cdr3_nt: TGTGCCAGCAGGAGGGGGACAGGGGCAGATACGCAGTATTTT

clone_size: NA
d_call: TRBD1
v_call: TRBV4-1
j_call: TRBJ1-1
cdr3_aa: CASSQPDRGTKLVQAFF
cdr3_nt: TGCGCCAGCAGCCAACCGGACAGGGGCACAAAATTAGTACAAGCTTTCTTT

clone_size: NA
d_call: NA
v_call: TRBV29-1
j_call: TRBJ2-2
cdr3_aa: CSVETRRGIGLSANTGELFF
cdr3_nt: TGCAGCGTTGAGACGAGAAGAGGTATTGGACTTTCCGCGAACACCGGGGAGCTGTTTTTT

clone_size: NA
d_call: TRBD1
v_call: TRBV6-1
j_call: TRBJ1-6
cdr3_aa: CASSGRQGSSPLHF
cdr3_nt: TGTGCCAGCAGTGGCCGACAGGGTAGTTCACCCCTCCACTTT

clone_size: NA
d_call: NA
v_call: TRBV6-4
j_call: TRBJ1-1
cdr3_aa: CASSEAEGTEAFF
cdr3_nt: TGTGCCAGCAGTGAAGCCGAGGGAACTGAAGCTTTCTTT

clone_size: NA
d_call: NA
v_call: TRBV2
j_call: TRBJ1-6
cdr3_aa: CATRGGAGNSPLHF
cdr3_nt: TGTGCCACCCGAGGGGGGGCGGGTAATTCACCCCTCCACTTT

clone_size: NA
d_call: NA
v_call: TRBV5-4
j_call: TRBJ1-2
cdr3_aa: CASSLGWRTYGYTF
cdr3_nt: TGTGCCAGCAGTCTAGGGTGGAGGACCTATGGCTACACCTTC

clone_size: NA
d_call: TRBD1
v_call: TRBV5-1
j_call: TRBJ1-1
cdr3_aa: CASRFGTANTEAFF
cdr3_nt: TGCGCCAGCAGGTTTGGGACAGCGAACACTGAAGCTTTCTTT

clone_size: NA
d_call: NA
v_call: TRBV11-2
j_call: TRBJ1-2
cdr3_aa: CASSSVRARTGYTF
cdr3_nt: TGTGCCAGCAGCTCCGTGAGGGCCCGCACTGGCTACACCTTC

clone_size: NA
d_call: NA
v_call: TRBV5-1
j_call: TRBJ2-3
cdr3_aa: CASSPGGPKDTQYF
cdr3_nt: TGCGCCAGCAGCCCCGGAGGGCCTAAGGATACGCAGTATTTT

clone_size: NA
d_call: TRBD1
v_call: TRBV6-6
j_call: TRBJ1-5
cdr3_aa: CASSTTGNQPQHF
cdr3_nt: TGTGCCAGCAGTACGACAGGGAATCAGCCCCAGCATTTT

clone_size: NA
d_call: TRBD1
v_call: TRBV5-1
j_call: TRBJ2-1
cdr3_aa: CASSLASQGFDEQFF
cdr3_nt: TGCGCCAGCAGCTTGGCATCACAGGGGTTCGATGAGCAGTTCTTC

clone_size: NA
d_call: NA
v_call: TRBV7-8
j_call: TRBJ2-3
cdr3_aa: CASSLQYRVAADTQYF
cdr3_nt: TGTGCCAGCAGCTTACAGTACAGGGTCGCGGCAGATACGCAGTATTTT

clone_size: NA
d_call: NA
v_call: TRBV19
j_call: TRBJ2-3
cdr3_aa: CASSANPRQSTDTQYF
cdr3_nt: TGTGCCAGTAGCGCTAACCCCAGACAGAGCACAGATACGCAGTATTTT

clone_size: NA
d_call: NA
v_call: TRBV5-1
j_call: TRBJ1-2
cdr3_aa: CASSLGALRGPSSSYTF
cdr3_nt: TGCGCCAGCAGCTTGGGGGCGCTCAGGGGCCCATCCAGTAGTTACACCTTC

clone_size: NA
d_call: TRBD1
v_call: TRBV7-9
j_call: TRBJ2-5
cdr3_aa: CSSSSTGAQETQYF
cdr3_nt: TGTTCCAGCAGTTCCACAGGGGCGCAAGAGACCCAGTACTTC

clone_size: medium-sized
d_call: NA
v_call: TRBV9
j_call: TRBJ1-4
cdr3_aa: CASSVHGGGGDEKLFF
cdr3_nt: TGTGCCAGCAGCGTTCACGGTGGCGGGGGGGATGAAAAACTGTTTTTT

clone_size: NA
d_call: TRBD2
v_call: TRBV9
j_call: TRBJ2-5
cdr3_aa: CASSVGGGQETQYF
cdr3_nt: TGTGCCAGCAGCGTAGGCGGGGGGCAAGAGACCCAGTACTTC

clone_size: once
d_call: TRBD1
v_call: TRBV27
j_call: TRBJ1-2
cdr3_aa: CASTTGNYGYTF
cdr3_nt: TGTGCCAGCACGACAGGGAACTATGGCTACACCTTC

clone_size: NA
d_call: TRBD1
v_call: TRBV29-1
j_call: TRBJ1-2
cdr3_aa: CSVDLTEGAVVDGYTF
cdr3_nt: TGCAGCGTTGACCTAACGGAGGGGGCAGTTGTTGATGGCTACACCTTC

clone_size: NA
d_call: NA
v_call: TRBV6-5
j_call: TRBJ1-3
cdr3_aa: CASSYSTPGNTIYF
cdr3_nt: TGTGCCAGCAGTTACTCGACTCCTGGAAACACCATATATTTT

clone_size: NA
d_call: NA
v_call: TRBV6-5
j_call: TRBJ1-1
cdr3_aa: CASSPDFTEAFF
cdr3_nt: TGTGCCAGCAGCCCGGACTTCACTGAAGCTTTCTTT

clone_size: NA
d_call: TRBD1
v_call: TRBV2
j_call: TRBJ1-1
cdr3_aa: CASSGSGDRTNTEAFF
cdr3_nt: TGTGCCAGCAGCGGATCTGGGGACAGAACGAACACTGAAGCTTTCTTT

clone_size: NA
d_call: TRBD2
v_call: TRBV5-4
j_call: TRBJ2-1
cdr3_aa: CASSSAGLAANEQFF
cdr3_nt: TGTGCCAGCAGCTCCGCGGGACTAGCGGCCAATGAGCAGTTCTTC

clone_size: NA
d_call: TRBD1
v_call: TRBV5-1
j_call: TRBJ2-2
cdr3_aa: CASSLGGGSNTGELFF
cdr3_nt: TGCGCCAGCAGCTTGGGAGGGGGCAGCAACACCGGGGAGCTGTTTTTT

clone_size: many
d_call: NA
v_call: TRBV6-1
j_call: TRBJ2-2
cdr3_aa: CASSRTDSGELFF
cdr3_nt: TGTGCCAGCAGTCGGACTGATTCCGGGGAGCTGTTTTTT

clone_size: few
d_call: TRBD1
v_call: TRBV25-1
j_call: TRBJ1-5
cdr3_aa: CASSAKGQPNQPQHF
cdr3_nt: TGTGCCAGCAGTGCGAAGGGACAGCCAAATCAGCCCCAGCATTTT

clone_size: NA
d_call: TRBD2
v_call: TRBV2
j_call: TRBJ2-1
cdr3_aa: CASREGEGNEQFF
cdr3_nt: TGTGCCAGCAGGGAAGGGGAGGGCAATGAGCAGTTCTTC

clone_size: NA
d_call: NA
v_call: TRBV25-1
j_call: TRBJ1-4
cdr3_aa: CASSATLRGGKLFF
cdr3_nt: TGTGCCAGCAGTGCGACTCTGAGGGGGGGAAAACTGTTTTTT

clone_size: NA
d_call: NA
v_call: TRBV11-2
j_call: TRBJ1-2
cdr3_aa: CASSLEAAGPTYGYTF
cdr3_nt: TGTGCCAGCAGCTTAGAGGCGGCAGGGCCTACCTATGGCTACACCTTC

clone_size: NA
d_call: TRBD1
v_call: TRBV18
j_call: TRBJ1-2
cdr3_aa: CASSPGTASVYGYTF
cdr3_nt: TGTGCCAGCTCACCTGGGACAGCTAGCGTTTATGGCTACACCTTC

clone_size: once
d_call: NA
v_call: TRBV5-6
j_call: TRBJ1-2
cdr3_aa: CASSRGNRERSGYTF
cdr3_nt: TGTGCCAGCAGCAGGGGGAACAGGGAAAGAAGTGGCTACACCTTC

clone_size: NA
d_call: NA
v_call: TRBV5-4
j_call: TRBJ1-1
cdr3_aa: CASSPSAWSGDTEAFF
cdr3_nt: TGTGCCAGCAGCCCCTCGGCGTGGTCGGGGGACACTGAAGCTTTCTTT

clone_size: NA
d_call: TRBD2
v_call: TRBV6-6
j_call: TRBJ2-2
cdr3_aa: CASREGLYTGELFF
cdr3_nt: TGTGCCAGCCGAGAGGGACTATACACCGGGGAGCTGTTTTTT

clone_size: NA
d_call: TRBD2
v_call: TRBV30
j_call: TRBJ2-1
cdr3_aa: CAWATSGGRSRQFF
cdr3_nt: TGTGCCTGGGCTACTAGCGGGGGGCGAAGTAGGCAGTTCTTC

clone_size: NA
d_call: NA
v_call: TRBV29-1
j_call: TRBJ2-1
cdr3_aa: CSVVILSSYNEQFF
cdr3_nt: TGCAGCGTTGTGATTCTGAGCTCCTACAATGAGCAGTTCTTC

clone_size: NA
d_call: NA
v_call: TRBV9
j_call: TRBJ1-1
cdr3_aa: CASSVGGSTEAFF
cdr3_nt: TGTGCCAGCAGCGTAGGAGGGTCCACTGAAGCTTTCTTT

clone_size: once
d_call: TRBD2
v_call: TRBV5-5
j_call: TRBJ2-5
cdr3_aa: CASSIRTSFLETQYF
cdr3_nt: TGTGCCAGCAGCATCCGGACTAGCTTTCTAGAGACCCAGTACTTC

clone_size: NA
d_call: TRBD1
v_call: TRBV19
j_call: TRBJ1-1
cdr3_aa: CASSPEQGAGDEAFF
cdr3_nt: TGTGCCAGTAGTCCAGAACAGGGGGCGGGCGATGAAGCTTTCTTT

clone_size: NA
d_call: NA
v_call: TRBV19
j_call: TRBJ2-2
cdr3_aa: CASSMVESGTGELFF
cdr3_nt: TGTGCCAGTAGTATGGTGGAATCGGGCACCGGGGAGCTGTTTTTT

clone_size: NA
d_call: TRBD1
v_call: TRBV19
j_call: TRBJ1-3
cdr3_aa: CASSPPGQGRRNTIYF
cdr3_nt: TGTGCCAGTAGCCCTCCGGGACAGGGAAGGAGAAACACCATATATTTT

clone_size: NA
d_call: NA
v_call: TRBV9
j_call: TRBJ2-1
cdr3_aa: CASSVAVSSYNEQFF
cdr3_nt: TGTGCCAGCAGCGTAGCGGTTAGCTCCTACAATGAGCAGTTCTTC

clone_size: NA
d_call: TRBD1
v_call: TRBV10-3
j_call: TRBJ1-6
cdr3_aa: CAAGTEFNSPLHF
cdr3_nt: TGTGCCGCCGGGACAGAGTTTAATTCACCCCTCCACTTT